These T cell receptor beta chains were read from a single sample in a study of blood T cell repertoires in COVID-19. Only in-frame clones appear in the TCRdb table, and some are missing; sequencing was by immunoSEQ multiplex PCR. The sample records around 480,000 clones, more than 70% being singletons. Sample: peripheral blood. These receptors came from a woman in her forties or fifties with COVID-19, enrolled during active disease. Each CDR3 is given with its conserved first and last residue. Each record gives: J gene, D gene, clone size, V gene, CDR3 protein, CDR3 DNA. The D gene is left open where the match is weak. Part of the rows lack a size; the others show once, few, many or a class for expanded clones.

TRBJ2-3,TRBD2,-,TRBV5-1,CASSPLAGGSTDTQYF,TGCGCCAGCAGCCCGCTAGCGGGGGGGAGCACAGATACGCAGTATTTT
TRBJ1-2,-,once,TRBV5-1,CASSFTDRLGGYTF,TGCGCCAGCAGCTTCACCGACAGGTTGGGTGGCTACACCTTC
TRBJ1-1,-,-,TRBV20-1,CSARLREAFF,TGCAGTGCTAGACTACGGGAAGCTTTCTTT
TRBJ2-5,TRBD2,-,TRBV5-1,CASSLAGLAAETQYF,TGCGCCAGCAGCTTGGCGGGACTAGCGGCGGAGACCCAGTACTTC
TRBJ1-1,TRBD1,-,TRBV2,CASRIPPGTGNTEAFF,TGTGCCAGCAGGATTCCCCCGGGGACAGGGAACACTGAAGCTTTCTTT
TRBJ2-3,TRBD2,few,TRBV29-1,CSVLSGVRTDTQYF,TGCAGCGTCCTTAGCGGGGTACGCACAGATACGCAGTATTTT
TRBJ2-3,TRBD2,once,TRBV19,CASSNRLAGATDTQYF,TGTGCCAGTAGTAATCGGCTAGCGGGGGCCACAGATACGCAGTATTTT
TRBJ2-3,-,-,TRBV5-4,CASSLEGQIITDTQYF,TGTGCCAGCAGCTTGGAGGGGCAGATCATCACAGATACGCAGTATTTT
TRBJ2-7,TRBD2,once,TRBV4-1,CASSLEGGGGGEQYF,TGCGCCAGCAGCCTCGAGGGCGGGGGGGGAGGAGAGCAGTACTTC
TRBJ1-6,TRBD1,-,TRBV30,CAWKGAVSSYNSPLHF,TGTGCCTGGAAGGGGGCGGTGAGCTCCTATAATTCACCCCTCCACTTT
TRBJ1-2,-,few,TRBV19,CASSINTGHGYTF,TGTGCCAGTAGTATTAATACAGGGCATGGCTACACCTTC